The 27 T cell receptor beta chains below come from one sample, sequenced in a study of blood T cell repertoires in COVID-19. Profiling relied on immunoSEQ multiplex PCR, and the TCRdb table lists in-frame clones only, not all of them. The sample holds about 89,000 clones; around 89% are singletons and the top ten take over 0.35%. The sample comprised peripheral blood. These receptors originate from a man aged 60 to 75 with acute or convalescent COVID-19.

The CDR3 here is CASSLTGHGYTF. Written as DNA, the CDR3 is TGCGCCAGCAGCTTGACAGGGCATGGCTACACCTTC. This chain uses TRBV5-1 with TRBJ1-2; a possible D gene is TRBD1 (6 bases). CDR1 is SGHRS and CDR2 is YFSETQ in the germline V gene. V lost 1 base to trimming and J lost 6 bases, with 7 bases between them. The CDR3 loop spans 12 amino acids.

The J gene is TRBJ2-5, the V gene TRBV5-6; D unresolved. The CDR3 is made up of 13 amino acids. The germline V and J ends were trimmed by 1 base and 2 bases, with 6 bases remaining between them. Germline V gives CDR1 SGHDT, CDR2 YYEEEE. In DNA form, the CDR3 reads TGTGCCAGCAGCTTGCGGCGGCAAGAGACCCAGTACTTC. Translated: CASSLRRQETQYF.

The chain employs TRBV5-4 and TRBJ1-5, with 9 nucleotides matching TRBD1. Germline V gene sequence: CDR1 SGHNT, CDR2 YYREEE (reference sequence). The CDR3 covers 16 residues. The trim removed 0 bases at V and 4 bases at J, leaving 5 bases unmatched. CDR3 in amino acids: CASSLGGTGLNQPQHF. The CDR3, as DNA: TGTGCCAGCAGCTTGGGCGGGACAGGGTTAAATCAGCCCCAGCATTTT. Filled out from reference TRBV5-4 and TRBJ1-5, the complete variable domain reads ETGVTQSPTHLIKTRGQQVTLRCSSQSGHNTVSWYQQALGQGPQFIFQYYREEENGRGNFPPRFSGLQFPNYSSELNVNALELDDSALYLCASSLGGTGLNQPQHFGDGTRLSIL.

The DNA for the CDR3 is TGTGCCAGCAGCTTAAGACAGGGGGCAGGCGGGGAGCTGTTTTTT. Translating it yields CASSLRQGAGGELFF. The rearrangement joins TRBV7-3 to TRBJ2-2; 10 bases align to TRBD1. This CDR3 contains 15 residues. Germline V lookup: CDR1 SGHTA, CDR2 FQGTGA. Trimming cost V 1 base and J 7 bases; bases outside gene matches: 3.

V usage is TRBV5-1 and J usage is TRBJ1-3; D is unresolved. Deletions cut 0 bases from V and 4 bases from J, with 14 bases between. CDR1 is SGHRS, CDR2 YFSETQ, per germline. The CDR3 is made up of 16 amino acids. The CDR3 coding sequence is TGCGCCAGCAGCTTGGAACTATCGGCCCCAGGAAACACCATATATTTT. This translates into CASSLELSAPGNTIYF.

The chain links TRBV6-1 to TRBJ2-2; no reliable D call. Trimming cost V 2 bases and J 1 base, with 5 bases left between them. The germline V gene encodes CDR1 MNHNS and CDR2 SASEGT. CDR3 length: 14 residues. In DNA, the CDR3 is TGTGCCAGCAGTGAACAGGTGAACACCGGGGAGCTGTTTTTT. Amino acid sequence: CASSEQVNTGELFF.

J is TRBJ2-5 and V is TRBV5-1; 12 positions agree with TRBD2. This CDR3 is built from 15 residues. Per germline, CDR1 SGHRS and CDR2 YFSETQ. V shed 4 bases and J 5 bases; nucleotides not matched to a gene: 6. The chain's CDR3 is CASSTAGTSGETQYF. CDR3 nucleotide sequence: TGCGCCAGCAGCACCGCCGGGACTAGCGGGGAGACCCAGTACTTC.

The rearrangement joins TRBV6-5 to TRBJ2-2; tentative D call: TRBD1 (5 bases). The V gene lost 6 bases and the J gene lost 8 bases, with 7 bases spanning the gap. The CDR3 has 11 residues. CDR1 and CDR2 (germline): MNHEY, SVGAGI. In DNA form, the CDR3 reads TGTGCCAGCAGGACAGCTGGGGAGCTGTTTTTT. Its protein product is CASRTAGELFF.

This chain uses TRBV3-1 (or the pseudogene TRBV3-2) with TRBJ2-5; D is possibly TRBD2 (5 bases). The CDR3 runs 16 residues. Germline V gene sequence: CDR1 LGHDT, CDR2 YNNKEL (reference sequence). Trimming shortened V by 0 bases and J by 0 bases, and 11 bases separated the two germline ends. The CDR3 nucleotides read TGTGCCAGCAGCCAAGAGGGTCTAGCCCACCAAGAGACCCAGTACTTC. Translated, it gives CASSQEGLAHQETQYF.

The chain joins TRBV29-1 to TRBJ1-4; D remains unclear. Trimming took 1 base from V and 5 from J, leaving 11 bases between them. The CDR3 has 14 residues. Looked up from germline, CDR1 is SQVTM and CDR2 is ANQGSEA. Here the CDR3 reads CSVEGGDVNEKLFF. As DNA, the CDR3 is TGCAGCGTTGAAGGCGGGGATGTCAATGAAAAACTGTTTTTT. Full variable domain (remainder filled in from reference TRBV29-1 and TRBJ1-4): SAVISQKPSRDICQRGTSLTIQCQVDSQVTMMFWYRQQPGQSLTLIATANQGSEATYESGFVIDKFPISRPNLTFSTLTVSNMSPEDSSIYLCSVEGGDVNEKLFFGSGTQLSVL.

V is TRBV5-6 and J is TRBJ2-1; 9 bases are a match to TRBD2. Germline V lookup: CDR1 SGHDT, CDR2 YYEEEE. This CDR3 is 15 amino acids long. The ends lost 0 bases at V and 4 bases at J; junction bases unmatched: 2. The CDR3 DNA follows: TGTGCCAGCAGCTTGGGGCTAGCGGGGTACAATGAGCAGTTCTTC. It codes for CASSLGLAGYNEQFF. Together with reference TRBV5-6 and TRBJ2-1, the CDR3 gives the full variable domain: DAGVTQSPTHLIKTRGQQVTLRCSPKSGHDTVSWYQQALGQGPQFIFQYYEEEERQRGNFPDRFSGHQFPNYSSELNVNALLLGDSALYLCASSLGLAGYNEQFFGPGTRLTVL.

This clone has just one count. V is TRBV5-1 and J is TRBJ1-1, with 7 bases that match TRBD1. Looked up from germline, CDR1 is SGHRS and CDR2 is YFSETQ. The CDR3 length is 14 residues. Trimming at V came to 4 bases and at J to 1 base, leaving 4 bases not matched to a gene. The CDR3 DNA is TGCGCCAGCAGCGAAGAGGGGGCGAACACTGAAGCTTTCTTT. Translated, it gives CASSEEGANTEAFF.

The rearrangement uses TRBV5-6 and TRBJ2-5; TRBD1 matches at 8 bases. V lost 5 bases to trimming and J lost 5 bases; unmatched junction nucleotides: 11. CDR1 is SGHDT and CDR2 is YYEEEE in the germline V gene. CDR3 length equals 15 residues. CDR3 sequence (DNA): TGTGCCAGCAGTTTTGGGCAGGGGGCCGGGGAGACCCAGTACTTC. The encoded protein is CASSFGQGAGETQYF.

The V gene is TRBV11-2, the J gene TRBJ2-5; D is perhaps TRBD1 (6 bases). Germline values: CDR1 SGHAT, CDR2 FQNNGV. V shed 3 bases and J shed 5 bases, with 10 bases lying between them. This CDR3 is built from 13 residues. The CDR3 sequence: CASSLGAQETQYF. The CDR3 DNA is TGTGCCAGCAGCTTGGGGGCTCAGGAGACCCAGTACTTC.

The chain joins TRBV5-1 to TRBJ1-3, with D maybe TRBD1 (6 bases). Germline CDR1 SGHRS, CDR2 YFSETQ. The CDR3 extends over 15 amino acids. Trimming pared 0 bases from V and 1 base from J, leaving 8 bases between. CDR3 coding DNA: TGCGCCAGCAGCTTGGGGACAGTATCTGGAAACACCATATATTTT. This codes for CASSLGTVSGNTIYF.

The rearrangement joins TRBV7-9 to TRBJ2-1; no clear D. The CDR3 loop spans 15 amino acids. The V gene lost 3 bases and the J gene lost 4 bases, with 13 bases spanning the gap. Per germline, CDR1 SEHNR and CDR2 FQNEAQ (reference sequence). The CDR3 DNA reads TGTGCCAGCAGCTTCTCGTCTAGTCGGTACAATGAGCAGTTCTTC. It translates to CASSFSSSRYNEQFF.

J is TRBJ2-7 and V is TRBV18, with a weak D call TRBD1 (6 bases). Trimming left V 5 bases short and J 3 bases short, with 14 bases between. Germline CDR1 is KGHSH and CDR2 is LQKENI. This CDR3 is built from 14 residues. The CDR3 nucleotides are TGTGCCAGCTCAGCTTCTGCAGGGGACTACGAGCAGTACTTC. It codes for CASSASAGDYEQYF. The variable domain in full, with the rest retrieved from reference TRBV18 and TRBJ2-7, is NAGVMQNPRHLVRRRGQEARLRCSPMKGHSHVYWYRQLPEEGLKFMVYLQKENIIDESGMPKERFSAEFPKEGPSILRIQQVVRGDSAAYFCASSASAGDYEQYFGPGTRLTVT.

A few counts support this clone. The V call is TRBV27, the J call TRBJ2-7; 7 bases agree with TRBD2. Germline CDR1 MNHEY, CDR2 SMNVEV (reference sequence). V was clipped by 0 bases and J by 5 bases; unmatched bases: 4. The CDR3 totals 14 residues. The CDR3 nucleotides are TGTGCCAGCAGTTTATCGGGGAGGGGACACGAGCAGTACTTC. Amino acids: CASSLSGRGHEQYF.

The CDR3 sequence: CASSLSGQKYGYTF. The CDR3 DNA sequence: TGTGCCAGCAGCTTATCGGGACAGAAATATGGCTACACCTTC. This chain joins TRBV7-2 and TRBJ1-2; TRBD1 agrees at 7 bases. Germline trimming cut 2 bases from V and 5 bases from J; bases unmatched to any gene: 5. The CDR3 consists of 14 residues. Germline-derived CDR1 and CDR2 are SGHTA and FQGNSA.

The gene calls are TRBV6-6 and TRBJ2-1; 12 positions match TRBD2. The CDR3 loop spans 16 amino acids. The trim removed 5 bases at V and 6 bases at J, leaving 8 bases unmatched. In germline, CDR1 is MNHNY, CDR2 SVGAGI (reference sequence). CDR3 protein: CASSPVGLAGPNEQFF. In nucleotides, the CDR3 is TGTGCCAGCAGTCCAGTCGGACTAGCGGGGCCCAATGAGCAGTTCTTC.

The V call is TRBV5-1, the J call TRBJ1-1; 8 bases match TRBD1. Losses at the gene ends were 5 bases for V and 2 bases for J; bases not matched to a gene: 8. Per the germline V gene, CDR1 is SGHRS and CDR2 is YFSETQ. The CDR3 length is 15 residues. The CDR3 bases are TGCGCCAGCAGGGGTGGACAGGGAATTAACACTGAAGCTTTCTTT. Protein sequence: CASRGGQGINTEAFF. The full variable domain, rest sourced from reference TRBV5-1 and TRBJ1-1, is KAGVTQTPRYLIKTRGQQVTLSCSPISGHRSVSWYQQTPGQGLQFLFEYFSETQRNKGNFPGRFSGRQFSNSRSEMNVSTLELGDSALYLCASRGGQGINTEAFFGQGTRLTVV.

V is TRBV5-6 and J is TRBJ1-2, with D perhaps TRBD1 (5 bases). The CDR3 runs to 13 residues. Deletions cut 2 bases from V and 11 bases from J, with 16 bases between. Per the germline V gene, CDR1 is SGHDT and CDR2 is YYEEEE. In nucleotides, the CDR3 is TGTGCCAGCAGCTTCTGGGCACCGGGGGGATACACCTTC. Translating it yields CASSFWAPGGYTF. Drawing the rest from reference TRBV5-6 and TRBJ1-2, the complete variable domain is DAGVTQSPTHLIKTRGQQVTLRCSPKSGHDTVSWYQQALGQGPQFIFQYYEEEERQRGNFPDRFSGHQFPNYSSELNVNALLLGDSALYLCASSFWAPGGYTFGSGTRLTVV.

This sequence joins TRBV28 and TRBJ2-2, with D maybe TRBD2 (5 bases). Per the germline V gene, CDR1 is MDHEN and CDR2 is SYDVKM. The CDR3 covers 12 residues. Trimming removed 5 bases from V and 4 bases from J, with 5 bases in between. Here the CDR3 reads CASSSGTGELFF. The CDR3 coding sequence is TGTGCCAGCAGTAGCGGCACCGGGGAGCTGTTTTTT.

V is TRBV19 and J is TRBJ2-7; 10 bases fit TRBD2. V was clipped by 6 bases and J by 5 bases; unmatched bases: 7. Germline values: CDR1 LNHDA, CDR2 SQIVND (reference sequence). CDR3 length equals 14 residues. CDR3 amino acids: CASRVSGRADEQYF. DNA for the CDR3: TGTGCCAGTAGGGTAAGCGGGAGGGCCGACGAGCAGTACTTC. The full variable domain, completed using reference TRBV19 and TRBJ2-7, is DGGITQSPKYLFRKEGQNVTLSCEQNLNHDAMYWYRQDPGQGLRLIYYSQIVNDFQKGDIAEGYSVSREKKESFPLTVTSAQKNPTAFYLCASRVSGRADEQYFGPGTRLTVT.

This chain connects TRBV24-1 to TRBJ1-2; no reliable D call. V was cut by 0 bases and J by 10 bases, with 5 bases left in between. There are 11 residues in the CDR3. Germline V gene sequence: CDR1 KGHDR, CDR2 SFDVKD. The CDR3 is CATSDLSHYTF. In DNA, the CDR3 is TGTGCCACCAGTGATTTGTCCCACTACACCTTC.

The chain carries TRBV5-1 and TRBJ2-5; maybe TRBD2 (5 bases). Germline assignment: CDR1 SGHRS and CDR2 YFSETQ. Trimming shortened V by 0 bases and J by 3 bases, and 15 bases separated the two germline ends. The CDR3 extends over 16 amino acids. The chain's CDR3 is CASSLGGSGSEETQYF. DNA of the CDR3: TGCGCCAGCAGCTTGGGAGGTTCGGGGTCCGAAGAGACCCAGTACTTC.

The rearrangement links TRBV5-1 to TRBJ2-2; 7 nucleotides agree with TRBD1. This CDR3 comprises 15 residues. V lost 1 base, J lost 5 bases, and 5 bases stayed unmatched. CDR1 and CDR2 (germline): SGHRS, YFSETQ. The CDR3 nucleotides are TGCGCCAGCAGCTTGAGGGTGACAGGGACCGGGGAGCTGTTTTTT. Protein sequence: CASSLRVTGTGELFF.